This entry lists 6 T cell receptor beta chains sequenced from one sample in a study of identical twins' blood T cells. Each CDR3 protein gets one entry after TCRdb re-called the 5' RACE reads with MiXCR. The sample consists of a few hundred thousand distinct CDR3 sequences, roughly 27% of them appearing once. The specimen sequenced was PBMCs. The source of these receptors is a woman aged 18-49 years in good health.

This chain links TRBV20-1 with TRBJ1-5; D ambiguous. Trimming removed 6 bases from V and 7 bases from J, with 10 bases in between. Germline V gene data show CDR1 as DFQATT and CDR2 as SNEGSKA (reference sequence). This CDR3 is 11 amino acids long. CDR3 residues: CSAIDAQPQHF. The DNA of the CDR3 is TGCAGTGCAATTGATGCCCAGCCCCAGCATTTT.

The chain is built from TRBV2 and TRBJ2-1, with 7 bases that match TRBD2. Trimming at V came to 0 bases and at J to 7 bases, leaving 9 bases not matched to a gene. Per the germline V gene, CDR1 is SNHLY and CDR2 is FYNNEI. The CDR3 consists of 16 residues. The CDR3 nucleotides are TGTGCCAGCAGTGAAGCGCTCGGGGGGATATTTAATGAGCAGTTCTTC. This translates into CASSEALGGIFNEQFF.

In regard to this clonotype: Since the CDR3 does not end with the conserved phenylalanine or tryptophan, this likely comes from a read error. This sequence joins TRBV18 and TRBJ1-1; D is undetermined. V lost 4 bases to trimming and J lost 5 bases, with 11 bases between them. The CDR3 loop spans 13 amino acids. CDR1 is KGHSH, CDR2 LQKENI, per germline. The CDR3 loop is CASSRRVETEAFL. CDR3 in DNA: TGTGCCAGCTCACGGAGGGTAGAGACTGAAGCTTTCCTT.

The rearrangement links TRBV30 to TRBJ2-3; D is unclear. V lost 0 bases and J 4 bases, leaving 11 bases between the germline ends. There are 14 residues in the CDR3. Germline V CDR1 and CDR2: GTSNPN, SVGIG (reference sequence). CDR3 sequence: CAWSVPSPPDTQYF. The CDR3 DNA reads TGTGCCTGGAGTGTTCCATCTCCACCAGATACGCAGTATTTT.

This clonotype was counted only a few times. The J gene is TRBJ2-2, the V gene TRBV27, with 7 bases that match TRBD1. The CDR3 sequence is 16 residues long. Trimming took 4 bases from V and 0 from J; bases not matched to a gene: 5. Germline CDR1 MNHEY, CDR2 SMNVEV (reference sequence). The DNA for the CDR3 is TGTGCCAGCAGTTCAAACAGGGGTGCGAACACCGGGGAGCTGTTTTTT. The encoded protein is CASSSNRGANTGELFF.

The chain recombines TRBV4-2 with TRBJ1-4, with D tentatively TRBD1 (5 bases). The V gene's germline CDR1 is LGHNA and CDR2 YNFKEQ. The CDR3 is 15 amino acids. The V gene lost 1 base and the J gene lost 2 bases, with 8 bases spanning the gap. The CDR3 here is CASSQVGETNEKLFF. The CDR3 DNA reads TGTGCCAGCAGCCAAGTGGGGGAGACTAATGAAAAACTGTTTTTT.